The rows below give T cell receptor beta chains drawn from one sample of a study of blood T cell repertoires in COVID-19. Method: immunoSEQ multiplex PCR; TCRdb's copy keeps in-frame clones and lacks some. This table holds roughly 440,000 clones, 88% found once. The sample was peripheral blood. Receptors originate from a woman aged 45 to 65 with COVID-19, enrolled during active disease. CDR3s include the opening cysteine and the closing phenylalanine or tryptophan. D genes are given only for firm matches. The size of a clone is reported for some rows only, either as once, few or many, or as a class for expanded clones.

TRBJ2-1	TRBV3-1/TRBV3-2	TRBD2	.	TGTGCCAGCAGCCAGCAGGGGGGACTAGCAAGCAATGAGCAGTTCTTC	CASSQQGGLASNEQFF
TRBJ2-3	TRBV11-2	.	.	TGTGCCAGCAGCACCTCCAGGGTAAACACAGATACGCAGTATTTT	CASSTSRVNTDTQYF
TRBJ1-5	TRBV6-6	TRBD1	.	TGTGCCAGCAGTTACGGGACAGGGGCGACCAATCAGCCCCAGCATTTT	CASSYGTGATNQPQHF
TRBJ1-1	TRBV19	.	.	TGTGCCAGTTCCACAGGGTTCCGTATAACTGAAGCTTTCTTT	CASSTGFRITEAFF
TRBJ2-2	TRBV11-3	TRBD1	.	TGTGCCAGCAGCTCCCGACAGGGCGGCGGGGAGCTGTTTTTT	CASSSRQGGGELFF
TRBJ2-3	TRBV20-1	TRBD1	.	TGCAGTGCTAGTGGTGCAGGGACAGGGGGCACAGATACGCAGTATTTT	CSASGAGTGGTDTQYF
TRBJ1-1	TRBV18	.	.	TGTGCCAGCTCACCGGCTGCAGGGACTGAAGCTTTCTTT	CASSPAAGTEAFF
TRBJ1-3	TRBV2	TRBD1	.	TGTGCCAGCAGCCGAAGACAGGGCTCTGGAAACACCATATATTTT	CASSRRQGSGNTIYF
TRBJ2-5	TRBV7-8	TRBD2	.	TGTGCCAGCAGCTTTGTAGCTAGCGGTCTTCAAGAGACCCAGTACTTC	CASSFVASGLQETQYF
TRBJ2-7	TRBV19	.	.	TGTGCCAGTAGTATCAATACGCGGGTCGACGAGCAGTACTTC	CASSINTRVDEQYF
TRBJ2-2	TRBV6-2/TRBV6-3	.	.	TGTGCCAGCAGTTACTCCGCCGAAAGCCATATTAGAACCGGGGAGCTGTTTTTT	CASSYSAESHIRTGELFF
TRBJ2-7	TRBV10-3	.	.	TGTGCCATCAGACGGACAGGAGGGGGGAACGAGCAGTACTTC	CAIRRTGGGNEQYF
TRBJ1-4	TRBV5-1	.	.	TGCGCCAGCAGCAATACAGGGATTAGAAGTGAAAAACTGTTTTTT	CASSNTGIRSEKLFF
TRBJ2-1	TRBV6-5	.	.	TGTGCCAGCAACAAGGGGCGCTCCTACAATGAGCAGTTCTTC	CASNKGRSYNEQFF
TRBJ2-1	TRBV2	TRBD2	.	TGTGCCAGCAGTTCCGGGACTAGCGGACGGGATTACAATGAGCAGTTCTTC	CASSSGTSGRDYNEQFF
TRBJ2-4	TRBV13	.	.	TGTGCCAGCAGCTTAGGGCCCCCAGCGGGCCGTAAAAACATTCAGTACTTC	CASSLGPPAGRKNIQYF
TRBJ1-2	TRBV27	.	.	TGTGCCAGTACAGGAAGAACTAACTATGGCTACACCTTC	CASTGRTNYGYTF
TRBJ1-3	TRBV6-5	TRBD1	.	TGTGCCAGCAGTCTAGACAGGGCTGGAAACACCATATATTTT	CASSLDRAGNTIYF
TRBJ1-5	TRBV10-1	TRBD1	once	TGCGCCAGCCACCTCTGTTCTAGGGACAGCTACAATCAGCCCCAGCATTTT	CASHLCSRDSYNQPQHF
TRBJ1-4	TRBV7-9	.	.	TGTGCCAGCAGCCCAAGGGGGGGCGCAGGTGAAAAACTGTTTTTT	CASSPRGGAGEKLFF
TRBJ2-1	TRBV2	.	.	TGTGCCAGCATGCGGGACTCGAACAATGAGCAGTTCTTC	CASMRDSNNEQFF
TRBJ2-7	TRBV6-5	TRBD1	once	TGTGCCAGCACATTTCTAGGACAGGGGAACGAGCAGTACTTC	CASTFLGQGNEQYF
TRBJ1-2	TRBV5-1	.	.	TGCGCCAGCAGCTTGGGGAGTGAGGGAGGCTACACCTTC	CASSLGSEGGYTF
TRBJ2-7	TRBV14	.	once	TGTGCCAGCAGCCAAGGCCCGGGTTACGAGCAGTACTTC	CASSQGPGYEQYF
TRBJ2-5	TRBV11-2	.	.	TGTGCCAGCAGCTTAGTTGGGGCGGAGACCCAGTACTTC	CASSLVGAETQYF
TRBJ1-1	TRBV7-2	.	few	TGTGCCAGCAGCTTGGTAACAGGAACGCGAACTGAAGCTTTCTTT	CASSLVTGTRTEAFF
TRBJ2-2	TRBV19	.	.	TGTGCCAGTAGTATCTTTCGAGGGAGCACCGGGGAGCTGTTTTTT	CASSIFRGSTGELFF
TRBJ2-3	TRBV7-2	.	.	TGTGCCAGCAGCCTAAACAGACTAGTAAGAGATACGCAGTATTTT	CASSLNRLVRDTQYF
TRBJ2-2	TRBV3-1/TRBV3-2	TRBD2	.	TGTGCCAGCAGCCGGGGACTAGCGGGGGAGACCGGGGAGCTGTTTTTT	CASSRGLAGETGELFF
TRBJ1-2	TRBV4-1	.	.	TGCGCCAGCAGCCAAGGGGCAGGGTTAAACTATGGCTACACCTTC	CASSQGAGLNYGYTF
TRBJ2-3	TRBV7-2	TRBD2	.	TGTGCCAGCAGCCGGACTAGCGGGGGATCGGGCACAGATACGCAGTATTTT	CASSRTSGGSGTDTQYF
TRBJ1-5	TRBV5-5	.	.	TGTGCCAGCAGCTTGACTCAATCGGGCAATCAGCCCCAGCATTTT	CASSLTQSGNQPQHF
TRBJ1-1	TRBV12-5	.	.	TGTGCTAGTGGTATCGGAGGGAGGACTGAAGCTTTCTTT	CASGIGGRTEAFF
TRBJ2-3	TRBV2	TRBD2	.	TGTGCCAGCACCCCGGGGAAGCGGGGGCCAGATACGCAGTATTTT	CASTPGKRGPDTQYF
TRBJ1-2	TRBV7-9	TRBD1	few	TGTGCCAGCAGCTTCTCGGACAGGGGAGCGGGTGGCTACACCTTC	CASSFSDRGAGGYTF
TRBJ1-6	TRBV6-6	.	.	TGTGCCAGCAGTTACTCCGTTAATTCACCCCTCCACTTT	CASSYSVNSPLHF
TRBJ1-5	TRBV19	TRBD1	.	TGTGCCAGTAGTATTGAACAGGGGAGGTCTCATCAGCCCCAGCATTTT	CASSIEQGRSHQPQHF
TRBJ1-4	TRBV19	TRBD1	.	TGTGCCAGTAGTACGACAGGGGTGGGCGAAAAACTGTTTTTT	CASSTTGVGEKLFF
TRBJ2-7	TRBV30	.	.	TGTGCCTGCGGACGGGTTTCCTACGAGCAGTACTTC	CACGRVSYEQYF
TRBJ2-3	TRBV21-1	.	.	TGTGCCAGCAGCAAAGTGAGGCGGCCTAGCACAGATACGCAGTATTTT	CASSKVRRPSTDTQYF
TRBJ2-3	TRBV18	TRBD2	once	TGTGCCAGCTCTCCACTAGCGGGGGGTATCACAGATACGCAGTATTTT	CASSPLAGGITDTQYF
TRBJ1-1	TRBV3-1/TRBV3-2	.	once	TGTGCCAGCAGTCCTAAGTTGAAGAACACTGAAGCTTTCTTT	CASSPKLKNTEAFF